This TCR beta chain was captured in a study of cytomegalovirus exposure and HLA in healthy donors. Sequencing was performed with immunoSEQ multiplex PCR; in TCRdb, only in-frame clones are kept and a portion is missing. The sample contains about 220,000 clones, almost 90% of which appear only once. The sequenced sample consisted of PBMCs. This TCR came from a woman younger than 35 in good health and CMV-seronegative.

CDR3 region: CASSEDRGLLYEQYF. DNA of the CDR3: TGTGCCAGCAGTGAGGACAGGGGCCTTCTCTACGAGCAGTACTTC. This chain links TRBV2 with TRBJ2-7; 9 bases are shared with TRBD1. CDR3 length equals 15 residues. Unmatched junction bases numbered 6, after V lost 3 bases and J lost 3 bases. The germline V gene encodes CDR1 SNHLY and CDR2 FYNNEI.